This T cell receptor beta chain emerged from a study of blood T cell repertoires in COVID-19. Overall study context: Samples came from the United States, Italy and Spain, spanning acute and convalescent COVID-19.

This CDR3 is 14 amino acids long. Per germline, CDR1 SQVTM and CDR2 ANQGSEA. V lost 6 bases to trimming and J lost 5 bases; unmatched junction nucleotides: 8. Patients in Seattle were enrolled during active infection, then followed longitudinally. Original processing notes: Reference gene primer amplification gave estimated nucleated cell counts. Clones were sequenced by immunoSEQ multiplex PCR, and TCRdb holds only the in-frame ones, with some missing. V, J and clone size reflect that table, while D and trimming were determined from the DNA. The profile shows about 340,000 clones, around 87% of them singletons.

The sample was peripheral blood. The source is a woman aged 50 to 60 with COVID-19, enrolled during active disease. This chain uses TRBV29-1 with TRBJ2-2; 8 nucleotides agree with TRBD2. CDR3 residues: CSVQRERDTGELFF. In DNA, the CDR3 is TGCAGCGTACAGCGGGAGAGGGATACCGGGGAGCTGTTTTTT.